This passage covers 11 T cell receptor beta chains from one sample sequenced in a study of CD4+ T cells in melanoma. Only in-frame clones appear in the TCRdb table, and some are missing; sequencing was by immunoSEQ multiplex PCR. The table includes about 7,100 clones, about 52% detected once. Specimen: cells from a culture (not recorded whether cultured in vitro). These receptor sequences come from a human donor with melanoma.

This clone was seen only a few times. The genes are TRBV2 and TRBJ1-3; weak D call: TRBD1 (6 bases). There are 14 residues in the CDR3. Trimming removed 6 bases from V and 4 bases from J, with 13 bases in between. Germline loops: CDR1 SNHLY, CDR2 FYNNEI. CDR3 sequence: CASSGGPWGNTIYF. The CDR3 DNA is TGTGCCAGCAGCGGGGGCCCCTGGGGAAACACCATATATTTT.

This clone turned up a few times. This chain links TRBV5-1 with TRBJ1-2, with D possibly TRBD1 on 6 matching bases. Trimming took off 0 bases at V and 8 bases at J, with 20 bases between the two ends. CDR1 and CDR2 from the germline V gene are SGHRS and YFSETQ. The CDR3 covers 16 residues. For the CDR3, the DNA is TGCGCCAGCAGCTTGGCTCCCGAAAGGGGGACCGCCGGCTACACCTTC. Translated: CASSLAPERGTAGYTF.

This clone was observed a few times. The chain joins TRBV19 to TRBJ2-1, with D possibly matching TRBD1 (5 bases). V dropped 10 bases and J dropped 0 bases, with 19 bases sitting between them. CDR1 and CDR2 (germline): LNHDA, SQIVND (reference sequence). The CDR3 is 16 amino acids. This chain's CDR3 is CATDRTPYSSYNEQFF. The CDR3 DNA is TGTGCCACGGACCGGACACCCTACAGCTCCTACAATGAGCAGTTCTTC.

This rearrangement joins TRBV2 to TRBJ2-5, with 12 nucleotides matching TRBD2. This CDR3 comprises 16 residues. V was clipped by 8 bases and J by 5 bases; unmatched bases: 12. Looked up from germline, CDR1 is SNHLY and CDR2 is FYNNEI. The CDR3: CASRLAGGAGRETQYF. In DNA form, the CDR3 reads TGTGCCAGCCGGCTAGCGGGGGGGGCCGGTAGGGAGACCCAGTACTTC.

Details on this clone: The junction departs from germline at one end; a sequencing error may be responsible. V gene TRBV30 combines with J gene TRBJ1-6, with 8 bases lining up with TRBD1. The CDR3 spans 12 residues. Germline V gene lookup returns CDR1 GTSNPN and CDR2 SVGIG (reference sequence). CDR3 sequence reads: CAWSAPGQASFF. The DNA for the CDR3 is TGTGCCTGGAGTGCGCCGGGACAGGCGTCCTTCTTT.

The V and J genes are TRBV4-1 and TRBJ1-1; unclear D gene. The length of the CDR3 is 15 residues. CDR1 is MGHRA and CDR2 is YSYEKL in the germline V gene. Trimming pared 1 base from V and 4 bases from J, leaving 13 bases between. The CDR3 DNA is TGCGCCAGCAGCCAAGCCCAGGCCAGCCTCACTGAAGCTTTCTTT. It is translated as CASSQAQASLTEAFF.

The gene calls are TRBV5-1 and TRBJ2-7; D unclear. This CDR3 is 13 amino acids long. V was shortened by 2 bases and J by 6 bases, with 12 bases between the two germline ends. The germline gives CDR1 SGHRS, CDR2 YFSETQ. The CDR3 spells CASSFDTRTEQYF. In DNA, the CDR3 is TGCGCCAGCAGCTTCGACACCAGAACCGAGCAGTACTTC. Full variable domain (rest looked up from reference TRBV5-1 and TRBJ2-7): KAGVTQTPRYLIKTRGQQVTLSCSPISGHRSVSWYQQTPGQGLQFLFEYFSETQRNKGNFPGRFSGRQFSNSRSEMNVSTLELGDSALYLCASSFDTRTEQYFGPGTRLTVT.

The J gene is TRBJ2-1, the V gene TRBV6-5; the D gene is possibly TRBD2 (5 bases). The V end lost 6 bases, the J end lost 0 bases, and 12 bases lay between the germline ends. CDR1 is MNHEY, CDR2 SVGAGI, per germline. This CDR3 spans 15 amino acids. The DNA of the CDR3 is TGTGCCAGCAGCATCCAGCGGAGCTCCTACAATGAGCAGTTCTTC. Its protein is CASSIQRSSYNEQFF.

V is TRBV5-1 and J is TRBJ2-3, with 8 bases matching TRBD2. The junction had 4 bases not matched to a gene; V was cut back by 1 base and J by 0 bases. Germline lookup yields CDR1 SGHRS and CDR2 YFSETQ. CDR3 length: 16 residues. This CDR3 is CASSLLGTRSTDTQYF. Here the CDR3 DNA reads TGCGCCAGCAGCTTGTTGGGGACTAGAAGCACAGATACGCAGTATTTT.

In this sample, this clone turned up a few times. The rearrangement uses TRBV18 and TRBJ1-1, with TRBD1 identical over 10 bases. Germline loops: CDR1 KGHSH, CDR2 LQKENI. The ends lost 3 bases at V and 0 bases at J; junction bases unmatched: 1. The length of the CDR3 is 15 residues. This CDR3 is CASSPGTGVNTEAFF. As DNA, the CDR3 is TGTGCCAGCTCACCCGGGACAGGGGTGAACACTGAAGCTTTCTTT.

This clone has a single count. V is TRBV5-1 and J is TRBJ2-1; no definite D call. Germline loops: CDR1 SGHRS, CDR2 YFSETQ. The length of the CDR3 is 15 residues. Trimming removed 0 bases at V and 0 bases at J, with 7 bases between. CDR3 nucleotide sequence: TGCGCCAGCAGCTTGGATTTGGGCTCCTACAATGAGCAGTTCTTC. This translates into CASSLDLGSYNEQFF. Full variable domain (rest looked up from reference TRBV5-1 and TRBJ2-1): KAGVTQTPRYLIKTRGQQVTLSCSPISGHRSVSWYQQTPGQGLQFLFEYFSETQRNKGNFPGRFSGRQFSNSRSEMNVSTLELGDSALYLCASSLDLGSYNEQFFGPGTRLTVL.